The rows below give T cell receptor beta chains drawn from one sample of a study of regulatory T cells in long-lasting Graves disease. TCRdb fed the multiplex PCR reads into MiXCR, producing one record per CDR3 protein. The sample includes about 330,000 distinct CDR3 sequences, about 17% seen only once; the top ten take roughly 21%. These data also featured in a second study, about T cells in Graves' hyperthyroidism and ophthalmopathy.

The sequencing here drew on peripheral blood mononuclear cells (PBMCs), taken at new diagnosis, from a patient treated with antithyroid drugs. Receptor source: a woman between 18 and 30 years old with Graves disease. CDR3s include the opening cysteine and the closing phenylalanine or tryptophan. The D gene is left open where the match is weak. Some rows have no size entry. The others give once, few or many, or a class for an expanded clone.

NA | many | TRBJ2-7 | TRBV27 | 15 | CASSLSGRAVYEQYF | TGTGCCAGCAGTTTATCAGGCAGGGCCGTCTACGAGCAGTACTTC
TRBD1 | many | TRBJ2-7 | TRBV7-9 | 13 | CASSLGQATGQYF | TGTGCCAGCAGCTTGGGACAGGCCACCGGGCAGTACTTC
TRBD1 | many | TRBJ2-5 | TRBV12-3/TRBV12-4 | 15 | CATTIGTGPQETQYF | TGTGCCACCACGATAGGGACAGGGCCACAAGAGACCCAGTACTTC
NA | many | TRBJ2-5 | TRBV10-3 | 14 | CAISGVGGKETQYF | TGTGCCATCAGTGGCGTAGGGGGGAAAGAGACCCAGTACTTC
NA | many | TRBJ2-1 | TRBV20-1 | 14 | CSAILDYVNNEQFF | TGCAGCGCCATCCTGGACTACGTCAACAATGAGCAGTTCTTC
NA | many | TRBJ2-1 | TRBV28 | 16 | CASSLIGQGGYNEQFF | TGTGCCAGCAGTTTGATAGGGCAGGGGGGGTACAATGAGCAGTTCTTC
NA | many | TRBJ2-3 | TRBV3-1 | 17 | CASSPSWEGASSDTQYF | TGTGCCAGCAGCCCTTCCTGGGAGGGGGCTTCTTCAGATACGCAGTATTTT
NA | few | TRBJ2-7 | TRBV29-1 | 13 | CSVQQVDSYEQYF | TGCAGCGTGCAACAGGTTGACTCCTACGAGCAGTACTTC
TRBD2 | NA | TRBJ2-2 | TRBV6-1 | 16 | CVSIQSGGTNTGELFF | TGTGTCAGCATCCAAAGCGGGGGCACGAACACCGGGGAGCTGTTTTTT
NA | many | TRBJ1-1 | TRBV27 | 12 | CASSSRGSEAFF | TGTGCCAGCAGTTCGCGGGGGTCTGAAGCTTTCTTT
NA | many | TRBJ1-4 | TRBV27 | 14 | CASSLYGAGEKLFF | TGTGCCAGCAGTTTGTACGGGGCCGGAGAAAAACTGTTTTTT
NA | NA | TRBJ1-5 | TRBV6-5 | 16 | CASSYSGGPKNQPQHF | TGTGCCAGCAGTTACTCGGGGGGGCCTAAGAATCAGCCCCAGCATTTT
TRBD1 | many | TRBJ1-2 | TRBV11-2 | 15 | CASSFFDRGSAGYTF | TGTGCCAGCAGCTTTTTCGACAGGGGGAGCGCAGGCTACACCTTC
NA | NA | TRBJ1-1 | TRBV5-5 | 16 | CASSREWGRVFTEAFF | TGTGCCAGCAGCAGAGAATGGGGCAGGGTTTTTACTGAAGCTTTCTTT
NA | many | TRBJ1-2 | TRBV20-1 | 13 | CSARADWGYGYTF | TGCAGTGCTAGGGCCGACTGGGGCTATGGCTACACCTTC
NA | few | TRBJ1-4 | TRBV18 | 13 | CASSPGVGEKLFF | TGTGCCAGCTCACCAGGGGTCGGTGAAAAACTGTTTTTT
NA | many | TRBJ1-1 | TRBV6-1 | 12 | CASARVVTEAFF | TGTGCCAGCGCCAGGGTGGTCACTGAAGCTTTCTTT
TRBD2 | many | TRBJ2-1 | TRBV7-2 | 15 | CASSFTSGSWYEQFF | TGTGCCAGCAGCTTCACTAGCGGGAGTTGGTATGAGCAGTTCTTC
NA | many | TRBJ1-2 | TRBV3-1 | 14 | CASSQDSGGYGYTF | TGTGCCAGCAGCCAAGACAGCGGGGGGTATGGCTACACCTTC
NA | many | TRBJ1-5 | TRBV30 | 14 | CAWSLTGSNQPQHF | TGTGCCTGGAGCCTGACAGGCAGCAATCAGCCCCAGCATTTT
NA | many | TRBJ1-1 | TRBV10-2 | 16 | CASSEIPDSGGTEAFF | TGCGCCAGCAGTGAGATCCCCGACAGCGGAGGCACTGAAGCTTTCTTT
NA | many | TRBJ2-3 | TRBV6-5 | 15 | CASSYSGPQSDTQYF | TGTGCCAGCAGTTACTCGGGCCCCCAGTCCGATACGCAGTATTTT
NA | NA | TRBJ1-1 | TRBV5-5 | 18 | CASSLLRIGGAPSTEAFF | TGTGCCAGCAGCTTGTTGCGTATTGGGGGGGCCCCCAGCACTGAAGCTTTCTTT
TRBD2 | NA | TRBJ2-7 | TRBV7-9 | 12 | CASSRGGFEQYF | TGTGCCAGCAGCCGGGGGGGATTCGAGCAGTACTTC
NA | NA | TRBJ2-3 | TRBV5-4 | 13 | CASSPAPSDTQYF | TGTGCCAGCAGCCCAGCCCCGTCAGATACGCAGTATTTT
TRBD2 | many | TRBJ2-7 | TRBV6-2/TRBV6-3 | 14 | CASRPRGSSYEQYF | TGTGCCAGCAGACCCCGCGGGAGCTCCTACGAGCAGTACTTC
NA | many | TRBJ1-3 | TRBV28 | 15 | CASSPVGETGNTIYF | TGTGCCAGCAGCCCAGTCGGGGAAACCGGAAACACCATATATTTT
NA | NA | TRBJ2-3 | TRBV24-1 | 17 | CATSDVDSIDEWNTQYF | TGTGCCACCAGTGATGTTGACAGTATCGACGAGTGGAATACGCAGTATTTT
TRBD2 | many | TRBJ2-5 | TRBV5-6 | 15 | CASSLAAGAEETQYF | TGTGCCAGCAGCTTGGCCGCGGGAGCGGAAGAGACCCAGTACTTC
NA | NA | TRBJ2-7 | TRBV7-6 | 16 | CASSFSGGLISYEQYF | TGTGCCAGCAGCTTCTCTGGGGGCTTGATTTCCTACGAGCAGTACTTC
NA | many | TRBJ1-1 | TRBV28 | 18 | CASSRLVGGAGDNTEAFF | TGTGCCAGCAGCCGCCTCGTCGGGGGGGCAGGGGATAACACTGAAGCTTTCTTT
NA | NA | TRBJ2-1 | TRBV9 | 15 | CASSPRGTTNNEQFF | TGTGCCAGCAGCCCCCGAGGGACGACTAACAATGAGCAGTTCTTC
NA | NA | TRBJ2-5 | TRBV15 | 15 | CATSRGLGGEETQYF | TGTGCCACCAGCAGAGGTTTGGGGGGCGAGGAGACCCAGTACTTC
TRBD2 | NA | TRBJ2-2 | TRBV6-2/TRBV6-3 | 17 | CATTNLAGVGNTGELFF | TGTGCCACAACAAACCTAGCGGGAGTTGGTAACACCGGGGAGCTGTTTTTT
TRBD1 | many | TRBJ2-5 | TRBV6-1 | 15 | CASSDPRTGQETQYF | TGTGCCAGCAGTGACCCCCGGACAGGCCAAGAGACCCAGTACTTC
NA | NA | TRBJ1-1 | TRBV10-2 | 14 | CASSESPGDTEAFF | TGCGCCAGCAGTGAATCCCCCGGGGACACTGAAGCTTTCTTT
NA | NA | TRBJ2-5 | TRBV20-1 | 15 | CSANHREDLQETQYF | TGCAGTGCCAATCATAGGGAGGATCTCCAAGAGACCCAGTACTTC
NA | many | TRBJ2-1 | TRBV12-3/TRBV12-4 | 12 | CATGSSYNEQFF | TGTGCCACCGGGAGCTCCTACAATGAGCAGTTCTTC
NA | many | TRBJ2-1 | TRBV28 | 17 | CASSLSRGGGSYNEQFF | TGTGCCAGCAGTTTAAGCCGGGGAGGGGGCTCGTACAATGAGCAGTTCTTC
TRBD1 | many | TRBJ2-7 | TRBV2 | 12 | CASSTGTYEQYF | TGTGCCTCCTCGACAGGGACCTACGAGCAGTACTTC
TRBD1 | many | TRBJ1-1 | TRBV29-1 | 13 | CSASQGGNTEAFF | TGCAGCGCATCACAGGGGGGGAACACTGAAGCTTTCTTT
NA | NA | TRBJ2-5 | TRBV5-1 | 17 | CASSLEGVGLEVETQYF | TGCGCCAGCAGCTTGGAGGGGGTCGGACTAGAGGTAGAGACCCAGTACTTC
TRBD2 | NA | TRBJ2-7 | TRBV12-3/TRBV12-4 | 16 | CASLLNSAGGGDEQYF | TGTGCCAGCCTCCTGAATTCGGCGGGAGGGGGTGACGAGCAGTACTTC